Each of the 18 T cell receptor beta chains below was sequenced from the same sample in a study of T cell responses to AZD1222 COVID-19 vaccine (dated by TCRdb to 2020 to 2022). The library was prepared using the immunoSEQ multiplex PCR assay. This is the immuneACCESS table as TCRdb keeps it, with only in-frame sequences that have V and J called. A part of the clones is gone; compared with another copy, unresolved V genes explain less than half, and the rest is unexplained. This sample gives 100,000 to 150,000 clones in total; 80% to 90% of them show up just once. The ten most abundant clones make up about 1.6% of the sample. The sample's time point label, in plain terms: baseline before first vaccination. Sample: peripheral blood, taken on day 0 of AZD1222 vaccination. The receptors were gathered from an adult in good health.

Here the CDR3 DNA reads TGTGCCAGCACCCTCGGGACGAACTATGGCTACACCTTC. This gives the protein CASTLGTNYGYTF. V and J are TRBV6-5 and TRBJ1-2; maybe TRBD1 (5 bases). Trimming shortened V by 7 bases and J by 2 bases, and 11 bases separated the two germline ends. Germline values: CDR1 MNHEY, CDR2 SVGAGI. This CDR3 is built from 13 residues.

The rearrangement joins TRBV3-1 (or the pseudogene TRBV3-2) to TRBJ2-5; D not resolved. In germline, CDR1 is LGHDT, CDR2 YNNKEL (reference sequence). Trimming took 0 bases from V and 7 from J, leaving 0 bases between them. CDR3 length: 10 amino acids. As DNA, the CDR3 is TGTGCCAGCAGCCAAGAGACCCAGTACTTC. The encoded protein is CASSQETQYF.

The V and J genes are TRBV20-1 and TRBJ2-1, with D tentatively TRBD2 (5 bases). Trimming took 3 bases from V and 10 from J, leaving 7 bases between them. Germline V CDR1 and CDR2: DFQATT, SNEGSKA (reference sequence). The CDR3 runs 10 residues. CDR3 amino acids: CSASGSEQFF. In DNA form, the CDR3 reads TGCAGTGCTAGTGGGAGCGAGCAGTTCTTC.

The chain couples TRBV30 to TRBJ2-7; 8 bases align to TRBD2. V dropped 3 bases and J dropped 5; count of bases not matched to a gene: 15. Germline CDR1 GTSNPN, CDR2 SVGIG (reference sequence). The length of the CDR3 is 16 residues. The CDR3 protein is CAWSARRLAIHHEQYF. CDR3 in DNA: TGTGCCTGGAGCGCCCGTAGACTAGCGATACACCACGAGCAGTACTTC. Drawing the rest from reference TRBV30 and TRBJ2-7, the complete variable domain is SQTIHQWPATLVQPVGSPLSLECTVEGTSNPNLYWYRQAAGRGLQLLFYSVGIGQISSEVPQNLSASRPQDRQFILSSKKLLLSDSGFYLCAWSARRLAIHHEQYFGPGTRLTVT.

This chain links TRBV7-9 with TRBJ2-5; the match to TRBD2 covers 8 bases. This CDR3 contains 14 residues. CDR1 SEHNR and CDR2 FQNEAQ come from the germline V gene (reference sequence). V lost 1 base and J lost 5; bases outside the gene matches: 3. The CDR3 loop reads CASSLVSSGETQYF. The DNA of the CDR3 is TGTGCCAGCAGCTTAGTCTCTAGCGGGGAGACCCAGTACTTC.

The chain combines TRBV11-2 with TRBJ2-7; the D gene is possibly TRBD1 (6 bases). V lost 2 bases to trimming and J lost 6 bases, with 14 bases between them. Germline V CDR1 and CDR2: SGHAT, FQNNGV. CDR3 length: 14 residues. The CDR3 reads CASSLSLRGAEQYF. CDR3 nucleotides: TGTGCCAGCAGCTTAAGCCTCAGGGGTGCCGAGCAGTACTTC.

The chain uses TRBV10-1 and TRBJ2-3, with TRBD2 matching over 8 bases. The CDR3 contains 16 residues. Germline-derived CDR1 and CDR2 are WNHNN and SYGVQD (reference sequence). The V gene end was trimmed by 0 bases and the J gene end by 4 bases; junction bases not matched to a gene: 6. For the CDR3, the DNA is TGCGCCAGCAGTGAGTCGGGACTAGGGATGGCAGATACGCAGTATTTT. Its translation: CASSESGLGMADTQYF.

The chain combines TRBV5-1 with TRBJ2-7; 7 nucleotides align to TRBD1. The CDR3 length is 14 residues. The germline gives CDR1 SGHRS, CDR2 YFSETQ. The ends lost 0 bases at V and 6 bases at J; junction bases unmatched: 6. CDR3 region: CASSLGGGAGEQYF. DNA for the CDR3: TGCGCCAGCAGCTTGGGAGGGGGCGCGGGCGAGCAGTACTTC.

The CDR3 DNA reads TGCGCCAGCAGCCTCCGATTGAGCCGATGGGGCTCCTACAATGAGCAGTTCTTC. This codes for CASSLRLSRWGSYNEQFF. The chain uses TRBV4-1 and TRBJ2-1, with unresolved D. Germline CDR1 and CDR2: MGHRA and YSYEKL. The germline V and J ends were trimmed by 4 bases and 0 bases, with 19 bases remaining between them. CDR3 length: 18 amino acids.

This clone has just a few counts. This rearrangement joins TRBV7-2 to TRBJ2-7; 8 bases match TRBD1. Germline loops: CDR1 SGHTA, CDR2 FQGNSA. CDR3 length: 15 residues. The V and J ends lost 1 base and 7 bases, in that order; junction bases with no gene match: 9. DNA for the CDR3: TGTGCCAGCAGCTTAGGCCGGGACAGGACTCTTGAGCAGTACTTC. This encodes CASSLGRDRTLEQYF.

V is TRBV5-1 and J is TRBJ2-7; 7 bases map to TRBD1. Germline CDR1 is SGHRS and CDR2 is YFSETQ. This CDR3 contains 16 residues. Trimming at V came to 2 bases and at J to 5 bases, leaving 13 bases not matched to a gene. Written as DNA, the CDR3 is TGCGCCAGCAGCTTCGGTGTAGGGGGCGCGTCCGACGAGCAGTACTTC. As protein: CASSFGVGGASDEQYF.

V is TRBV3-1 (or the pseudogene TRBV3-2) and J is TRBJ1-3; no firm D call. The germline V gene has CDR1 LGHDT and CDR2 YNNKEL (reference sequence). The V and J ends lost 3 bases and 4 bases respectively, with 7 bases between them. The CDR3 totals 13 residues. As DNA, the CDR3 is TGTGCCAGCAGCCAGCGGGCGGGAAACACCATATATTTT. Translation gives CASSQRAGNTIYF.

The chain joins TRBV30 to TRBJ1-5; weak D call: TRBD1 (5 bases). V was pared by 3 bases and J by 7 bases, with 13 bases between. Germline lookup yields CDR1 GTSNPN and CDR2 SVGIG (reference sequence). CDR3 size: 13 residues. CDR3 coding DNA: TGTGCCTGGAGCAGGGATCGGGGACAGCCCCAGCATTTT. Its protein is CAWSRDRGQPQHF.

This rearrangement joins TRBV15 to TRBJ2-7; D uncertain. This CDR3 is built from 13 residues. The ends were cut back, 5 bases at V and 2 bases at J, with 10 bases in the middle. From germline, CDR1 is LNHNV and CDR2 YYDKDF (reference sequence). The CDR3 spells CATSPENPYEQYF. The CDR3 nucleotides are TGTGCCACCAGCCCCGAAAACCCCTACGAGCAGTACTTC.

This clone appeared a few times. The chain employs TRBV7-2 and TRBJ2-5; D is unclear. The CDR3 is 13 amino acids. Trimming cost V 3 bases and J 2 bases, with 7 bases left between them. Germline lookup yields CDR1 SGHTA and CDR2 FQGNSA. This chain's CDR3 is CASSFSRQETQYF. As DNA, the CDR3 is TGTGCCAGCAGCTTTTCCAGACAAGAGACCCAGTACTTC.

In DNA, the CDR3 is TGTGCCAGCAGCTTAAGGAGACAGACAAACTATGGCTACACCTTC. Encoded protein: CASSLRRQTNYGYTF. The rearrangement joins TRBV11-2 to TRBJ1-2; TRBD1 is a possible D gene (5 bases). V shed 2 bases and J shed 2 bases, with 12 bases lying between them. The CDR3 length is 15 residues. Germline V gene data show CDR1 as SGHAT and CDR2 as FQNNGV. Based on the CDR3 plus reference TRBV11-2 and TRBJ1-2, the full variable domain is EAGVAQSPRYKIIEKRQSVAFWCNPISGHATLYWYQQILGQGPKLLIQFQNNGVVDDSQLPKDRFSAERLKGVDSTLKIQPAKLEDSAVYLCASSLRRQTNYGYTFGSGTRLTVV.

This chain joins TRBV10-1 and TRBJ1-3, with D possibly matching TRBD1 (6 bases). V was pared by 8 bases and J by 4 bases, with 6 bases between. Germline V lookup: CDR1 WNHNN, CDR2 SYGVQD (reference sequence). This CDR3 has 11 residues. Here the CDR3 DNA reads TGCGCCAGCGGACAGGGAAACACCATATATTTT. Residues: CASGQGNTIYF.

The genes are TRBV5-1 and TRBJ2-7; TRBD2 matches 11 bases. J gave up 2 bases and V 4 bases, and 5 bases lay outside the gene matches. This CDR3 is 15 amino acids long. CDR1 and CDR2 (germline): SGHRS, YFSETQ. The CDR3 nucleotides read TGCGCCAGCAGCCTAGCGGGGGGTACTCCCTACGAGCAGTACTTC. This translates into CASSLAGGTPYEQYF.